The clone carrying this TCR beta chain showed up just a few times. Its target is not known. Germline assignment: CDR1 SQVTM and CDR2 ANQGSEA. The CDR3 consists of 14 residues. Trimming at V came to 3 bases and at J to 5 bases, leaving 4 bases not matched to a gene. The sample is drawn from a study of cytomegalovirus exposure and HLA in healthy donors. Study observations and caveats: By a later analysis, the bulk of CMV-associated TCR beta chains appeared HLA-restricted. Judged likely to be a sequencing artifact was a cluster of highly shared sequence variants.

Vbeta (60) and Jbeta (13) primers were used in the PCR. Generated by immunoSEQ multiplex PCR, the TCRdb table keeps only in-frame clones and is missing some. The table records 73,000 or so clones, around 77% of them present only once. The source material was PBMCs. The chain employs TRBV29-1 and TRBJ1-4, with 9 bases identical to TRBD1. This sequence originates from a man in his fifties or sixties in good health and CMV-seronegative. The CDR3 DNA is TGCAGCGTTGAGGCCGGGACAGGGAATGAAAAACTGTTTTTT. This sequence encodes CSVEAGTGNEKLFF.